The present T cell receptor (beta chain) was sequenced within a study of CD8 T cells in Susac syndrome (dated by TCRdb to about 2019). Regarding the complete study: Whether CD8+ T cell activation and differentiation in Susac syndrome was antigen driven was tested using repertoire sequencing. Beyond this particular receptor, the publication reports: The number of individuals in the TCR sequencing and HLA analysis was recognized as being relatively small.

Points on this clonotype: Which antigen it targets is not known. There are no base qualities to consult, and no much larger clone falls within one base.

Peripheral blood CD8+ and CD4+ T cells from healthy donors, Susac syndrome patients and multiple sclerosis patients were profiled by high-throughput TCR beta sequencing. The healthy donors served as controls matched for age and sex. Bulk CD8+ and CD4+ T cells were purified by magnetic negative isolation, whereas CD8+ TEMRA cells were enriched by FACS. Blood was collected in EDTA tubes and processed within 24 hours, with PBMCs isolated through density gradient centrifugation. PBMCs destined for TCR sequencing were cryopreserved in liquid nitrogen and later thawed in a 37 °C water bath. The sorted or isolated CD4+, CD8+ and CD8+ TEMRA cells had a purity of 90% or higher. CDR1 and CDR2, looked up from the germline V gene, are KGHDR and SFDVKD. From V the trimming removes 3 bases and from J it removes 4 bases, while the gene matches leave 1 base of the junction unaccounted for. From the cysteine through the phenylalanine, the CDR3 covers 14 amino acids. The entry retains the CDR3 DNA only, 42 bases that are in frame from base 1.

RNA was extracted using the RNeasy kit, and roughly 0.45 to 1 ug of the RNA was reverse transcribed with random hexamers. The immunoSEQ multiplex PCR assay, covering 54 Vbeta and 13 Jbeta segments, was used to amplify TCR beta CDR3 regions. PCR amplification bias was corrected by using a synthetic template baseline for primer optimization and computational correction. Per the original workflow: Reads were assigned to V, D and J genes according to IMGT and analyzed in immunoSEQ Analyzer, with only productive sequences retained. To calculate clonality, Shannon entropy was normalized by log2 of the number of productive unique sequences and then subtracted from one. For each patient and control, public and private clones were evaluated among the 100 most prevalent clones. A clone was defined as Susac-specific if it was absent from the healthy and MS cohorts, from over 1,000 published viral clones and from other ImmuneACCESS disease sequences. The public reads were run again by TCRdb, first through fastp at Q25 and then through MiXCR, and only productive beta chains were kept. Rows with a matching CDR3 protein are joined into one entry that keeps the most common DNA and genes. TCRdb assigned the V and J calls; the authors' analysis was not used. The sample yields approximately 110,000 distinct CDR3 sequences; around 94% were counted once. Jointly, the top ten make up under 0.095% of the sample.

Material for sequencing was CD4+ T cells from PBMCs. The rearranged chain carries TRBV24-1 and TRBJ2-2; TRBD1 fits 7 bases in the junction. The sequence was obtained from a human donor in good health. Here the CDR3 is given as CATSDDRATGELFF. In nucleotide form, the sequence is TGTGCCACCAGTGATGACAGGGCCACCGGGGAGCTGTTTTTT.